The 8 T cell receptor beta chains below come from one sample, sequenced in a study of response to subunit inactivated influenza vaccine. TCRdb re-analysed the RT-PCR reads in MiXCR, keeping a single row per CDR3 protein. The table lists around 650,000 distinct CDR3 sequences, 15% to 18% of them singletons, with about 9.9% in the top ten. The sample in question was PBMCs from blood, obtained 12 days after vaccination. These receptors were collected from a man aged 45-65 years who received an inactivated influenza vaccine.

The rearrangement joins TRBV12-3 or TRBV12-4 to TRBJ2-1; 8 nucleotides match TRBD2. The CDR3 loop spans 14 amino acids. The ends lost 3 bases at V and 7 bases at J; junction bases unmatched: 5. CDR3 protein: CASSFGGASNEQFF. The CDR3 coding sequence is TGTGCCAGCAGTTTCGGGGGGGCGAGTAATGAGCAGTTCTTC.

This clonotype came up a few times. The chain combines TRBV4-2 with TRBJ1-5; TRBD1 might be the D (6 bases). Germline-derived CDR1 and CDR2 are LGHNA and YNFKEQ. Trimming removed 0 bases from V and 7 bases from J, with 13 bases in between. The CDR3 is 15 residues long. The CDR3 coding sequence is TGTGCCAGCAGCCAAGAAGGGGGGGTGAACCAGCCCCAGCATTTT. Protein: CASSQEGGVNQPQHF.

This clonotype was detected only a few times. The V call is TRBV5-1, the J call TRBJ2-1; the match to TRBD2 covers 10 bases. The V segment lost 0 bases and the J segment 7 bases; nucleotides outside the gene matches: 7. Germline V lookup: CDR1 SGHRS, CDR2 YFSETQ. This CDR3 spans 16 amino acids. The DNA for the CDR3 is TGCGCCAGCAGCTTGGCCGGGTCTAGCGGGAGAAATGAGCAGTTCTTC. Protein: CASSLAGSSGRNEQFF.

V gene TRBV10-3 combines with J gene TRBJ2-2; 13 bases match TRBD2. The CDR3 consists of 15 residues. Trimming removed 5 bases from V and 10 bases from J; junction bases left unmatched: 7. Germline loops: CDR1 ENHRY, CDR2 SYGVKD. CDR3 loop: CAISQRTSGSVELFF. CDR3 nucleotides: TGTGCCATCAGTCAGAGGACTAGCGGGAGTGTGGAGCTGTTTTTT.

This clonotype was observed once. V and J are TRBV7-9 and TRBJ2-1, with D maybe TRBD2 (6 bases). V lost 7 bases, J lost 3 bases, and 13 bases lay in between. CDR3 length: 14 amino acids. Germline V gene data show CDR1 as SEHNR and CDR2 as FQNEAQ (reference sequence). The CDR3 bases are TGTGCCAGCATGGCTAGCGTCAACTACAATGAGCAGTTCTTC. This codes for CASMASVNYNEQFF.

This clonotype was counted between two and nine times. The rearrangement links TRBV29-1 to TRBJ2-2; 8 nucleotides line up with TRBD1. There are 15 residues in the CDR3. With V trimmed by 4 bases and J by 12 bases, 16 bases remained unmatched. Germline V CDR1 and CDR2: SQVTM, ANQGSEA. DNA for the CDR3: TGCAGCGTTGCGCGCAGGGACAGGCTCGATTTGAAGCTGTTTTTT. This translates into CSVARRDRLDLKLFF.

This chain uses TRBV28 with TRBJ2-1; no clear D gene. Trimming shortened V by 6 bases and J by 5 bases, and 8 bases separated the two germline ends. Germline V gene lookup returns CDR1 MDHEN and CDR2 SYDVKM. This CDR3 region has 12 residues. The CDR3 protein is CASRKVDNEQFF. The CDR3 nucleotides read TGTGCCAGCAGGAAAGTCGACAATGAGCAGTTCTTC. Full variable domain (outside the CDR3, taken from reference TRBV28 and TRBJ2-1): DVKVTQSSRYLVKRTGEKVFLECVQDMDHENMFWYRQDPGLGLRLIYFSYDVKMKEKGDIPEGYSVSREKKERFSLILESASTNQTSMYLCASRKVDNEQFFGPGTRLTVL.

This clonotype came up many times. This chain's CDR3 is CATSRDTLSSQPQHF. The CDR3 DNA sequence: TGTGCCACCAGCAGAGATACCCTCAGTTCCCAGCCCCAGCATTTT. V usage is TRBV15 and J usage is TRBJ1-5; no clear D gene. The CDR3 consists of 15 residues. The germline CDR1 and CDR2 sequences are LNHNV and YYDKDF (reference sequence). Trimming removed 0 bases at V and 7 bases at J, with 13 bases between. The full variable domain, in which reference TRBV15 and TRBJ1-5 provide the parts outside the CDR3, is DAMVIQNPRYQVTQFGKPVTLSCSQTLNHNVMYWYQQKSSQAPKLLFHYYDKDFNNEADTPDNFQSRRPNTSFCFLDIRSPGLGDTAMYLCATSRDTLSSQPQHFGDGTRLSIL.